This entry features one T cell receptor beta chain sequence. Its antigen is unknown. No much larger clonotype is one base removed from it; base qualities were not supplied. This entry comes from a study of blood T cell repertoires in COVID-19 (TCRdb year 2020). Turning to the overall study: Collaborator samples came from the United States, Italy and Spain and covered acute and convalescent phases of COVID-19. The prospective study material was composed of cDNA or gDNA derived from T cells, B-cell-depleted T cells, or PBMCs. Subjects who had been exposed to COVID-19, were actively infected with it, or had recovered from it provided the deeply sampled blood TCRbeta repertoires that made up the dataset. The repertoires were released in a freely available public database meant as a resource for research on the immune response to SARS-CoV-2. The samples were drawn from two sources: the first 160 participants of the ongoing ImmuneRACE study, and 1,000 to 1,500 subjects contributed by 6 global collaborators. The sample metadata nearly always contained a de-identified subject ID, COVID-19 status, age in years and sex. HLA class I and class II types, where available, came from metadata supplied by the sample provider rather than from assay-based typing. What the research found in general, with its limitations: How much clinical and demographic metadata was included differed by source and by participant, and the metadata was provided uncurated.

Deletion took 5 bases off V and 6 bases off J, with a span of 11 bases between the germline ends. From a lookup of the germline V gene (reference sequence), CDR1 and CDR2 are SEHNR and FQNEAQ. Taken from cysteine to phenylalanine, the CDR3 has 12 residues. Only CDR3 DNA remains: 36 bases, in frame from the first base. TCRbeta CDR3 regions were amplified from genomic DNA using the immunoSEQ Assay, a bias-controlled multiplex PCR. As for the authors' bioinformatics: The number of nucleated cells in each sample was estimated by amplification of reference gene primers within the assay. To quantify the absolute abundance of each unique TCRbeta CDR3 rearrangement, sequence reads were collapsed and filtered. For each sample, productive Simpson clonality was calculated as the square root of Simpson's diversity index across productive rearrangements. TCRdb holds this immuneACCESS table with in-frame rearrangements only. Some clones are missing; in checked studies, unresolved V genes explain under half, and the rest has no known cause. Clonal size and the V and J genes are those of that table, whereas D and trimming came from the DNA. The sample has around 160,000 clones on record, approximately 90% of them singletons. The ten biggest clones cover around 2.1% of the sample.

Collaborating institutions collected whole blood in K2EDTA tubes following their own protocols. Collaborator samples were shipped for TCRbeta analysis as frozen whole blood, isolated PBMCs, or DNA extracted from either sample type. Rearrangement joined TRBV7-9 to TRBJ2-7, with an unclear D gene assignment. The material sequenced was peripheral blood. The sequence was collected from a man aged 18 to 35 with acute or convalescent COVID-19. CDR3 region: CASSIGALEQYF. The bases are TGTGCCAGCAGCATCGGAGCTCTCGAGCAGTACTTC.